This T cell receptor beta chain originates from a study of blood T cell repertoires in COVID-19. The V and J ends lost 0 bases and 15 bases respectively, with 12 bases between them. This CDR3 spans 12 amino acids. Per germline, CDR1 LGHNT and CDR2 FRNRAP. Sequenced by immunoSEQ multiplex PCR; TCRdb stores in-frame clones only, minus some. This table holds 160,000 or so clones, roughly nine tenths found once. This sequence originates from a woman aged 40 to 50 with acute or convalescent COVID-19. Input material: peripheral blood. J is TRBJ2-1 and V is TRBV12-5; possible D gene TRBD2, 5 bases. This CDR3 is CASGLVAEFRFF. The CDR3 DNA is TGTGCTAGTGGTTTGGTAGCGGAGTTTAGGTTCTTC.